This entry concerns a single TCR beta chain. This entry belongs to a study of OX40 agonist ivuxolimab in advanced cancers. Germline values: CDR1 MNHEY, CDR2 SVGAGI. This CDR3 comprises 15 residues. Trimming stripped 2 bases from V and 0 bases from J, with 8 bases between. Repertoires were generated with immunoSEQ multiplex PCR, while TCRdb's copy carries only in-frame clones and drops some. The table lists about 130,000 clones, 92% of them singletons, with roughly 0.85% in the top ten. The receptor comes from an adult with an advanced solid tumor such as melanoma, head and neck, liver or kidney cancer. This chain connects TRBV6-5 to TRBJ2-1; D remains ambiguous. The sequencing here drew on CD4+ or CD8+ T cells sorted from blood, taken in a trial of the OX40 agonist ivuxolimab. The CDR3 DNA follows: TGTGCCAGCAGTTACGATACTCGCTCCTACAATGAGCAGTTCTTC. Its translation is CASSYDTRSYNEQFF.